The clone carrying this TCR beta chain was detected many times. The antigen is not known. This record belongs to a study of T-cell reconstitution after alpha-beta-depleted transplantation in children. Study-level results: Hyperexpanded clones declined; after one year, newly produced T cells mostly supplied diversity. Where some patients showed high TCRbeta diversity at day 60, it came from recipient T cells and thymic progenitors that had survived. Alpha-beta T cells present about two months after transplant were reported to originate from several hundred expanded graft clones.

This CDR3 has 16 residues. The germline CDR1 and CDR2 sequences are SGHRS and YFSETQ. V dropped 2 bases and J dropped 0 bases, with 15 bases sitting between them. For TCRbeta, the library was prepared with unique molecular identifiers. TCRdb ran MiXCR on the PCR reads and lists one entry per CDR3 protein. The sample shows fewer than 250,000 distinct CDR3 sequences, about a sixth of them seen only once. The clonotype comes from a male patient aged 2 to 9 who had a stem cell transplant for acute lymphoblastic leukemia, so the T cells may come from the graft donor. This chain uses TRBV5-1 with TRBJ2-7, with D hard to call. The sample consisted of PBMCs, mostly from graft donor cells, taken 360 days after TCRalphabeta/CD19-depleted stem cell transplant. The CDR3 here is CASSFYLRTSSYEQYF. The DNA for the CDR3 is TGCGCCAGCAGCTTTTATCTTAGAACAAGCTCCTACGAGCAGTACTTC.